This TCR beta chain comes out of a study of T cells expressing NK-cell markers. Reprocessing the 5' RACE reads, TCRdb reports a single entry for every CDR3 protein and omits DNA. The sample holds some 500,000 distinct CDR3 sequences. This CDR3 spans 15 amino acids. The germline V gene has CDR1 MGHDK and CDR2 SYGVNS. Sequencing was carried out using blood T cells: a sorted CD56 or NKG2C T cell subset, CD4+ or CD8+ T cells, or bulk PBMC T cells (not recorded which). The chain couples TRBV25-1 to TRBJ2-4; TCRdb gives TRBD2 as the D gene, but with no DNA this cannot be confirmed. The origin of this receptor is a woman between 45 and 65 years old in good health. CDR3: CASSEQGGLVVIQYF.